Presented here are 25 T cell receptor beta chains from one specimen sequenced in a study of blood T cell repertoires in COVID-19. Assay used: immunoSEQ multiplex PCR; TCRdb lists only in-frame clones, some missing. The data show 150,000 to 200,000 clones, around 85% seen once. The sample was peripheral blood. The receptors stem from a man aged 50 or older with active or convalescent COVID-19.

Only a few counts were recorded for this clone. V gene TRBV6-5 combines with J gene TRBJ2-7, with D unclear. Trimming pared 5 bases from V and 3 bases from J, leaving 14 bases between. The CDR3 covers 14 residues. CDR1 MNHEY and CDR2 SVGAGI come from the germline V gene. The CDR3 reads CASSTSGVLYEQYF. CDR3 nucleotides: TGTGCCAGCAGTACCTCTGGAGTGCTCTACGAGCAGTACTTC.

This rearrangement joins TRBV29-1 to TRBJ2-1; 11 nucleotides agree with TRBD2. CDR3 size: 15 residues. Germline trimming cut 1 base from V and 10 bases from J; bases unmatched to any gene: 9. Germline CDR1 and CDR2: SQVTM and ANQGSEA. The CDR3 loop is CSVEGNSGRAGEQFF. The CDR3 DNA reads as TGCAGCGTTGAAGGTAATAGCGGGAGGGCCGGAGAGCAGTTCTTC.

This clone has more than one count but fewer than ten. The rearrangement joins TRBV9 to TRBJ2-5; TRBD1 might be the D (6 bases). CDR3 length: 15 amino acids. Trimming took off 0 bases at V and 1 base at J, with 10 bases between the two ends. Per the germline V gene, CDR1 is SGDLS and CDR2 is YYNGEE. CDR3 coding DNA: TGTGCCAGCAGCGTAGCTGGGGGCATCCAAGAGACCCAGTACTTC. Encoded protein: CASSVAGGIQETQYF.

V usage is TRBV15 and J usage is TRBJ1-4; D is perhaps TRBD1 (6 bases). V lost 0 bases to trimming and J lost 10 bases, with 18 bases between them. The CDR3 covers 16 residues. Germline lookup yields CDR1 LNHNV and CDR2 YYDKDF (reference sequence). For the CDR3, the DNA is TGTGCCACCAGCAGAGATGCGGGGGGCTCCGCGGGAAAACTGTTTTTT. This sequence encodes CATSRDAGGSAGKLFF.

The chain uses TRBV2 and TRBJ2-3; D is perhaps TRBD2 (6 bases). The CDR3 is 14 residues long. The germline V gene has CDR1 SNHLY and CDR2 FYNNEI. V gave up 8 bases and J gave up 3 bases, with 15 bases separating them. CDR3 DNA sequence: TGTGCCAGCCACCTCGGGGGAGCGACAGATACGCAGTATTTT. Translated: CASHLGGATDTQYF.

The rearrangement joins TRBV6-5 to TRBJ1-6; 7 bases agree with TRBD1. This CDR3 region has 15 residues. Germline assignment: CDR1 MNHEY and CDR2 SVGAGI. J was trimmed by 14 bases and V by 6 bases; bases with no gene match: 16. CDR3: CASSPGQASASTLHF. DNA of the CDR3: TGTGCCAGCAGCCCAGGACAGGCGAGCGCATCCACCCTCCACTTT.

This rearrangement joins TRBV12-1 to TRBJ2-3; the table names TRBD1, a call not compared with the DNA. TRBV12-1 is a known pseudogene. The CDR3 is 13 amino acids. The CDR3: CASSIGQTDTQYF. CDR3 bases: TGTGCCAGCAGCATCGGACAGACAGATACGCAGTATTTT.

This sequence joins TRBV19 and TRBJ2-7; TRBD1 is a possible D gene (6 bases). Germline CDR1 LNHDA, CDR2 SQIVND (reference sequence). V was pared by 10 bases and J by 7 bases, with 20 bases between. The CDR3 spans 13 residues. The CDR3: CATKGQTLREQYF. In DNA form, the CDR3 reads TGTGCCACTAAGGGACAAACTCTGCGGGAGCAGTACTTC.

The V and J genes are TRBV19 and TRBJ2-5; no firm D call. With 8 bases removed from V and 1 base from J, the gap between germline ends came to 17 bases. This CDR3 comprises 15 residues. CDR1 LNHDA and CDR2 SQIVND come from the germline V gene (reference sequence). The CDR3 bases are TGTGCCAGTGCCCTGTCCACAACCCTCCAAGAGACCCAGTACTTC. Translating it yields CASALSTTLQETQYF.

The gene calls are TRBV7-9 and TRBJ2-5; D remains ambiguous. Germline values: CDR1 SEHNR, CDR2 FQNEAQ (reference sequence). V gave up 1 base and J gave up 1 base, with 10 bases separating them. CDR3 length: 15 amino acids. CDR3: CASSLDGLLQETQYF. CDR3 nucleotides: TGTGCCAGCAGCTTAGATGGTCTACTCCAAGAGACCCAGTACTTC.

The gene calls are TRBV7-2 and TRBJ2-4; 10 nucleotides match TRBD1. V lost 6 bases and J lost 3; bases outside the gene matches: 2. The CDR3 runs to 14 residues. From germline, CDR1 is SGHTA and CDR2 FQGNSA. CDR3: CASRRDRGKNIQYF. In DNA form, the CDR3 reads TGTGCCAGCAGGAGGGACAGGGGCAAAAACATTCAGTACTTC.

V and J are TRBV30 and TRBJ1-2, with TRBD1 matching 8 bases. V was pared by 8 bases and J by 7 bases, with 9 bases of the junction left unmatched. The CDR3 runs 12 residues. CDR1 is GTSNPN, CDR2 SVGIG, per germline (reference sequence). CDR3 nucleotides: TGTGCCGCGGACAGGGACCGGGGTGGCTACACCTTC. Amino acid sequence: CAADRDRGGYTF.

This clone was seen a single time. This chain connects TRBV4-1 to TRBJ2-4; D gene uncertain. The CDR3 loop spans 18 amino acids. The germline V gene encodes CDR1 MGHRA and CDR2 YSYEKL. V was shortened by 0 bases and J by 0 bases, with 15 bases between the two germline ends. Here the CDR3 reads CASSQDWLPYLAKNIQYF. The CDR3 bases are TGCGCCAGCAGCCAAGATTGGTTACCCTACCTAGCCAAAAACATTCAGTACTTC.

The table lists this clone with a count of one. The genes are TRBV6-5 and TRBJ1-2, with a possible D match to TRBD1 (5 bases). The CDR3 consists of 15 residues. Germline-derived CDR1 and CDR2 are MNHEY and SVGAGI. Trimming removed 2 bases at V and 1 base at J, with 11 bases between. This chain's CDR3 is CASSYGVGGNYGYTF. In DNA, the CDR3 is TGTGCCAGCAGTTACGGTGTGGGGGGTAACTATGGCTACACCTTC.

This clone was detected once. Other DNA sequences in the sample encode the same CDR3. As DNA, the CDR3 is TGTGCCAGCTCACGCTCCGGGAACACTGAAGCTTTCTTT. It yields the protein CASSRSGNTEAFF. This chain joins TRBV18 and TRBJ1-1; D ambiguous. The CDR3 has 13 amino acids. The germline gives CDR1 KGHSH, CDR2 LQKENI. The V end was cut by 4 bases, the J end by 1 base, with 7 bases between.

This clone was found a few times. The chain links TRBV18 to TRBJ2-7, with D tentatively TRBD1 (6 bases). Germline V gives CDR1 KGHSH, CDR2 LQKENI. The CDR3 has 15 amino acids. V dropped 3 bases and J dropped 0 bases, with 12 bases sitting between them. CDR3 bases: TGTGCCAGCTCACCTAACAGGGCTAGCTCCTACGAGCAGTACTTC. This encodes CASSPNRASSYEQYF.

The chain carries TRBV5-5 and TRBJ2-1; D remains unclear. V was clipped by 0 bases and J by 7 bases, with 8 bases between them. This CDR3 has 13 amino acids. Germline V CDR1 and CDR2: SGHKS, YYEKEE (reference sequence). The CDR3 coding sequence is TGTGCCAGCAGCTTGGAAGTGGCAAATGAGCAGTTCTTC. This sequence encodes CASSLEVANEQFF.

The V gene is TRBV28, the J gene TRBJ1-1; D is perhaps TRBD1 (5 bases). The CDR3 sequence is 12 residues long. V dropped 2 bases and J dropped 9 bases, with 10 bases sitting between them. CDR1 is MDHEN, CDR2 SYDVKM, per germline. The CDR3 DNA is TGTGCCAGCAGTTTAGAATACAGGCAAGCTTTCTTT. Its translation is CASSLEYRQAFF.

The chain employs TRBV14 and TRBJ1-3; the D gene is possibly TRBD1 (5 bases). Per germline, CDR1 SGHDN and CDR2 FVKESK. This CDR3 has 14 amino acids. V was cut by 1 base and J by 1 base, with 5 bases left in between. This chain's CDR3 is CASSQAGSGNTIYF. CDR3 nucleotides: TGTGCCAGCAGCCAAGCAGGGTCTGGAAACACCATATATTTT.

The chain links TRBV28 to TRBJ2-7; tentatively, D is TRBD2 (5 bases). The germline gives CDR1 MDHEN, CDR2 SYDVKM. This CDR3 comprises 11 residues. The V and J ends lost 5 bases and 4 bases respectively, with 6 bases between them. CDR3 amino acids: CASSPGYEQYF. CDR3 coding DNA: TGTGCCAGCAGTCCGGGATACGAGCAGTACTTC.

The CDR3 loop is CASSSYSYEQYF. The CDR3 DNA reads TGTGCCAGCAGTTCTTACTCCTACGAGCAGTACTTC. The chain combines TRBV12-3 or TRBV12-4 with TRBJ2-7; D is undetermined. This CDR3 contains 12 residues. Deletions cut 4 bases from V and 0 bases from J, with 4 bases between.

The chain recombines TRBV29-1 with TRBJ2-1; TRBD1 matches at 8 bases. CDR1 is SQVTM and CDR2 is ANQGSEA in the germline V gene. This CDR3 region has 12 residues. J was trimmed by 7 bases and V by 3 bases; bases with no gene match: 2. CDR3 residues: CSVDDRGNEQFF. CDR3 nucleotides: TGCAGCGTTGACGACAGGGGTAATGAGCAGTTCTTC.

The V and J genes are TRBV5-6 and TRBJ1-4, with D perhaps matching TRBD1 (5 bases). The CDR3 contains 16 residues. The V end lost 0 bases, the J end lost 0 bases, and 9 bases lay between the germline ends. Per the germline V gene, CDR1 is SGHDT and CDR2 is YYEEEE. The CDR3 spells CASSLGLQATNEKLFF. CDR3 bases: TGTGCCAGCAGCTTGGGGCTACAGGCAACTAATGAAAAACTGTTTTTT.

This chain connects TRBV3-1 (or the pseudogene TRBV3-2) to TRBJ2-7; 7 nucleotides agree with TRBD2. The CDR3 is 16 amino acids. The germline V gene has CDR1 LGHDT and CDR2 YNNKEL (reference sequence). Unmatched junction bases numbered 12, after V lost 3 bases and J lost 4 bases. The CDR3 nucleotides are TGTGCCAGCAGCCAGGCTAGCGGCGGGCTAGTTTACGAGCAGTACTTC. Protein: CASSQASGGLVYEQYF.

This chain uses TRBV24-1 with TRBJ2-1; 7 nucleotides line up with TRBD2. Germline loops: CDR1 KGHDR, CDR2 SFDVKD. CDR3 length equals 16 residues. The junction had 7 bases not matched to a gene; V was cut back by 4 bases and J by 2 bases. The CDR3 spells CATSEFIAGAYNEQFF. CDR3 DNA: TGTGCCACCAGTGAATTTATAGCGGGCGCCTACAATGAGCAGTTCTTC.